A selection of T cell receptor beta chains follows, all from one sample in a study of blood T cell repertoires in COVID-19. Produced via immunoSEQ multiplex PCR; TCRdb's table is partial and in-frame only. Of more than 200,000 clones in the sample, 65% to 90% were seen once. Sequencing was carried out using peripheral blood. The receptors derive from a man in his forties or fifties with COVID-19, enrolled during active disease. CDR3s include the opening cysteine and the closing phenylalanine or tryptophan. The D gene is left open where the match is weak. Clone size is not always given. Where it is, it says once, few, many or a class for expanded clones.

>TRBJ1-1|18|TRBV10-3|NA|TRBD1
TGTGCCATCGTATCCGGGACAGGGGGTTTTGTAGGGAACACTGAAGCTTTCTTT
CAIVSGTGGFVGNTEAFF
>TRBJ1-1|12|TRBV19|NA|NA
TGTGCCAGTAGGGGCGGGGGCACTGAAGCTTTCTTT
CASRGGGTEAFF
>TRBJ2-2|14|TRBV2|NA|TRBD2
TGTGCCAGCGGTCGGGAGGTGAACACCGGGGAGCTGTTTTTT
CASGREVNTGELFF
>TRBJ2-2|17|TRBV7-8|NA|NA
TGTGCCAGCAGCTTAGAGGGCGCCTTACAGGTCACCGGGGAGCTGTTTTTT
CASSLEGALQVTGELFF
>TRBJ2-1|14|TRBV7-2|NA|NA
TGTGCCAGCAGCCCGGGGGGCTGGAACACTGAGCAGTTCTTC
CASSPGGWNTEQFF
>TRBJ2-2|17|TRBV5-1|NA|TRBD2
TGCGCCAGCAGGCTGGGGTTGGCGGGGGAGCACACCGGGGAGCTGTTTTTT
CASRLGLAGEHTGELFF
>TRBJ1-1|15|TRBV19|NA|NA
TGTGCCAGTAGCACACGGGTCGGGCAGGGTCTGGCGACTTTCTTT
CASSTRVGQGLATFF
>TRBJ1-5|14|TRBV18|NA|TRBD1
TGTGCCAGCTCACCGGGACAGCCCAATCAGCCCCAGCATTTT
CASSPGQPNQPQHF
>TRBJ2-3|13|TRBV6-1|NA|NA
TGTGCCAGCAGTGAGCAACAGGGAAATACGCAGTATTTT
CASSEQQGNTQYF
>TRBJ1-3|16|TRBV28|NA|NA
TGTGCCAGCAGTTCGGGGTCAAGCTACAGTGGAAACACCATATATTTT
CASSSGSSYSGNTIYF
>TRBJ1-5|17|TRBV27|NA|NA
TGTGCCAGCAGTACTCGCCGGGACAAGGGTTACAATCAGCCCCAGCATTTT
CASSTRRDKGYNQPQHF
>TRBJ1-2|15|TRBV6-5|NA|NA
TGTGCCAGCAGTTACCCCCCAGCGGGGGCGACTGGCTACACCTTC
CASSYPPAGATGYTF
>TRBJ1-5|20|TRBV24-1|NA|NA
TGTGCCACCAGTGATGGGGGGAGCAGGGTGGTCCCGTCCACCAATCAGCCCCAGCATTTT
CATSDGGSRVVPSTNQPQHF
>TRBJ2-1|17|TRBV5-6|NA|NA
TGTGCCAGCAGTCCTAGGGGTCGGGTCGAAGAATACAATGAGCAGTTCTTC
CASSPRGRVEEYNEQFF
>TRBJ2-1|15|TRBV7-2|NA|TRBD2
TGTGCCAGCAGCGTCGGGACTAGCGGTTACAATGAGCAGTTCTTC
CASSVGTSGYNEQFF
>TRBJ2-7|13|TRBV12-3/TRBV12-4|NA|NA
TGTGCCAGCAGTTTAGTAACAGATTACGAGCAGTACTTC
CASSLVTDYEQYF
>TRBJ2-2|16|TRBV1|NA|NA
TGCACCAGCAGCTACCGACCCCCGACTAGTCAGGGGGAGCTGTTTTTT
CTSSYRPPTSQGELFF
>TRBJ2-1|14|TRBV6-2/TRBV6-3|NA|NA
TGTGCCAGCAGTTACGGGGGGGCGCAGAATGAGCAGTTCTTC
CASSYGGAQNEQFF
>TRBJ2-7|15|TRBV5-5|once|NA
TGTGCCAGTAGACATTCTTGGAATGGCGCCTACGAGCAGTACTTC
CASRHSWNGAYEQYF
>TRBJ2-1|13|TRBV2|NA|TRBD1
TGTGCCAGCAGTCGACAGGGGATTAATGAGCAGTTCTTC
CASSRQGINEQFF
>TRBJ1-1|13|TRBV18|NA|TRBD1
TGTGCCAGCTCACTACACAGGGGTCGTGAGGCTTTCTTT
CASSLHRGREAFF
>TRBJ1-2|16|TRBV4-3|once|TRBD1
TGCGCCAGCAGCCAAGTTAGAGACAGGGCAAAGGGTGGCTACACCTTC
CASSQVRDRAKGGYTF
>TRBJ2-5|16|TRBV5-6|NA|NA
TGTGCCAGCAGCGGAGATAGCGGAACCATTCCAGAGACCCAGTACTTC
CASSGDSGTIPETQYF
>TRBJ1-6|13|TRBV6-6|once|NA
TGTGCCAGCATCCAGGGTATCGGTTCACCCCTCCACTTT
CASIQGIGSPLHF
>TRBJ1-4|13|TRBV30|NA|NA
TGTGCCTACACGGGGGGGCCTGGCGAAAAACTGTTTTTT
CAYTGGPGEKLFF
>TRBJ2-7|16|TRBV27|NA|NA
TGTGCCAGCAGTTTATTAGGCCATCAGGGCTCCTACGAGCAGTACTTC
CASSLLGHQGSYEQYF
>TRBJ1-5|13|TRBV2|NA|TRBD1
TGTGCCAGCAGGGACAGGGCGGTTCAGCCCCAGCATTTT
CASRDRAVQPQHF
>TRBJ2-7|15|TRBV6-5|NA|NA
TGTGCCAGCAGTTACTCGACAGACACTACTTACGAGCAGTACTTC
CASSYSTDTTYEQYF
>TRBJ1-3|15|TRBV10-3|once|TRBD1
TGTGCCATCAGTGACCTACAGGGGTCAGGAAACACCATATATTTT
CAISDLQGSGNTIYF
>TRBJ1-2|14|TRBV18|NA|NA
TGTGCCAGCTCACCAATCGAGTCCGTCTATGGCTACACCTTC
CASSPIESVYGYTF
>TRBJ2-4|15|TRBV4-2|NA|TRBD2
TGTGCCAGCACCCGCGGGGGTGGGGCCAAAAACATTCAGTACTTC
CASTRGGGAKNIQYF
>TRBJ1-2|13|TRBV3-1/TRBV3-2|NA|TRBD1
TGTGCCAGCAGCCACCGGGACAGGGGTGGCTACACCTTC
CASSHRDRGGYTF
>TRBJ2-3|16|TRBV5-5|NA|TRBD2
TGTGCCAGCAGCTTATTAGCGGGAGCCGTGACAGATACGCAGTATTTT
CASSLLAGAVTDTQYF
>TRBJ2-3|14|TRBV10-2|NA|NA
TGCGCCAGCACCCACCCGACTAGCACAGATACGCAGTATTTT
CASTHPTSTDTQYF
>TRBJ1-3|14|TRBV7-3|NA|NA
TGTGCCAGCAGCTTAACCAGCTCTGGAAACACCATATATTTT
CASSLTSSGNTIYF
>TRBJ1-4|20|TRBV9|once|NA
TGTGCCAGCAGCGTAGACGGGGGAGGGACACTCGCCGCAACTAATGAAAAACTGTTTTTT
CASSVDGGGTLAATNEKLFF
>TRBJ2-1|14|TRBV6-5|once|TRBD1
TGTGCCAGCAGAACGACAGGGGGTCTGTATGAGCAGTTCTTC
CASRTTGGLYEQFF
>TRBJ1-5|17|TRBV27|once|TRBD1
TGTGCCAGCAGTTTATCGAGGCTTGGGACAGGGGATCAGCCCCAGCATTTT
CASSLSRLGTGDQPQHF
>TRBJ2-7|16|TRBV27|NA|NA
TGTGCCAGCAGTTTCGGGGCAGGGGCAATGTCCTACGAGCAGTACTTC
CASSFGAGAMSYEQYF
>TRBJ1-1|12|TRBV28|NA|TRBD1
TGTGCCAGCAGTCTCGGGACAGACGGGGCTTTCTTT
CASSLGTDGAFF
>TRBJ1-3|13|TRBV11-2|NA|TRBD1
TGTGCCAGCAGCGTACAGGGGGGAAACACCATATATTTT
CASSVQGGNTIYF
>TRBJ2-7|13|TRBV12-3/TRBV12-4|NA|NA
TGTGCCAGCAGTTCCGGGACTGCCATGAAGCAGTACTTC
CASSSGTAMKQYF
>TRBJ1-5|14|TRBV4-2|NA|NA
TGTGCCAGCAGCCCATCTGGCAGCAATCAGCCCCAGCATTTT
CASSPSGSNQPQHF
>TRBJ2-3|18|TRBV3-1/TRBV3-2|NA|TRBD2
TGTGCCAGCAGCCAAGCGCCTACGGGACTAGCGGGATTAAATACGCAGTATTTT
CASSQAPTGLAGLNTQYF
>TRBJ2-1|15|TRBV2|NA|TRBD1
TGTGCCAGCAGTGCGACGACAGGGTCCTACAATGAGCAGTTCTTC
CASSATTGSYNEQFF
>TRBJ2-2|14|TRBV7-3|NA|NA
TGTGCCAGCAGCCCCGGGTTGAACACCGGGGAGCTGTTTTTT
CASSPGLNTGELFF
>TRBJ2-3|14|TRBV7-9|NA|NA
TGTGCCAGCAGCCCCCCCCTCCGTACAGATACGCAGTATTTT
CASSPPLRTDTQYF
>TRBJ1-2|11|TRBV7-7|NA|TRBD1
TGTGCTCCGGACAGGGATCTGGGCTACACCTTC
CAPDRDLGYTF
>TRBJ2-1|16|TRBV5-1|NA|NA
TGCGCCAGCAGCTTGGATGAGCGGGCAACCTACAATGAGCAGTTCTTC
CASSLDERATYNEQFF
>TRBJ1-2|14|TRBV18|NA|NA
TGTGCCAGCTCACCTAATGCCCTAGGTTATGGCTACACCTTC
CASSPNALGYGYTF
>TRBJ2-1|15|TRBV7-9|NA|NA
TGTGCCAGCCTTAAACCGGGCCAGGGGGGCAATGAGCAGTTCTTC
CASLKPGQGGNEQFF
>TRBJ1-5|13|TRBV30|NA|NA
TGTGCCTGGAGCGGTAATAGCAATCAGCCCCAGCATTTT
CAWSGNSNQPQHF
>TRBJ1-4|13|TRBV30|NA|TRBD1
TGTGCCTGGGGGACAGGAAGTAATGAAAAACTGTTTTTT
CAWGTGSNEKLFF
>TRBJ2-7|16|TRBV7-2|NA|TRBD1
TGTGCCAGCAGCTCAACCCGGGACAGGGGGTCCTACGAGCAGTACTTC
CASSSTRDRGSYEQYF
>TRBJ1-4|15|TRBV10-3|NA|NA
TGTGCCATCAGTGAGGCGCTTGCAACTAATGAAAAACTGTTTTTT
CAISEALATNEKLFF
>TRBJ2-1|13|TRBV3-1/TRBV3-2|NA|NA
TGTGCCAGCAGCCCGACTAACTACAATGAGCAGTTCTTC
CASSPTNYNEQFF